The present entry profiles one T cell receptor (beta chain) with its context. Its antigen is not identified. The data were obtained in a study of cytomegalovirus exposure and HLA in healthy donors. Study details: Around 190 million T cells yielded approximately 100 million unique TCR beta sequences, as an earlier analysis found. Study results and caveats: In a later analysis, donors in an Asian-associated ancestry cluster reportedly had fewer N-insertions in productive TCRs than the cohort mean. Trimming of TCR beta V- and J-genes showed a link, identified in a later analysis, to a missense DCLRE1C variant.

The PCR ran on 60 Vbeta and 13 Jbeta primers. Profiled with immunoSEQ multiplex PCR; TCRdb holds only in-frame clones, not every one. The sample shows some 130,000 clones, 65% to 70% of them seen only once. Germline trimming cut 2 bases from V and 3 bases from J; bases unmatched to any gene: 3. The CDR3 sequence is 15 residues long. Germline CDR1 is SGHRS and CDR2 is YFSETQ. Sequenced: PBMCs. The gene calls are TRBV5-1 and TRBJ2-5; 11 positions match TRBD1. The TCR comes from a human donor in good health. The CDR3 DNA reads as TGCGCCAGCAGCTTTAGGACAGGGGGCGAAGAGACCCAGTACTTC. Amino acids: CASSFRTGGEETQYF.